The 32 T cell receptor beta chains in this list originate from one sample, sequenced in a study of blood T cell repertoires in COVID-19. TCRdb's table, derived via immunoSEQ multiplex PCR, lists solely in-frame clones and lacks some. The sample lists about 260,000 clones; about 86% were seen once. Sequenced material: PBMCs or T cells enriched from blood (not recorded which). Receptors were obtained from a man aged 25 to 45 with acute COVID-19.

Remarks on this clone: The junction departs from the called germline gene at one end, perhaps through a read error. The chain carries TRBV5-1 and TRBJ1-4, with TRBD1 matching 10 bases. Per the germline V gene, CDR1 is SGHRS and CDR2 is YFSETQ. CDR3 size: 18 residues. CDR3 region: CASSLTGGLATTNEKLFF. The CDR3 DNA is TGTGCCAGCAGCCTGACAGGGGGCCTAGCCACAACTAATGAAAAACTGTTTTTT. Looking up the rest from reference TRBV5-1 and TRBJ1-4 gives the full variable domain: KAGVTQTPRYLIKTRGQQVTLSCSPISGHRSVSWYQQTPGQGLQFLFEYFSETQRNKGNFPGRFSGRQFSNSRSEMNVSTLELGDSALYLCASSLTGGLATTNEKLFFGSGTQLSVL.

Regarding this clone: Mismatch with germline at one junction end may stem from a read error. The rearrangement uses TRBV5-1 and TRBJ2-4; weak D call: TRBD1 (5 bases). The CDR3 runs 16 residues. Germline CDR1 is SGHRS and CDR2 is YFSETQ. CDR3 bases: TGTGCCAGCAGCGCCCAGGGTAAGGGTGTCAAAAACATTCAGTACTTC. Translation: CASSAQGKGVKNIQYF.

With respect to this clone: The same CDR3 is also encoded by other DNA sequences in this sample. The rearrangement joins TRBV12-3 or TRBV12-4 to TRBJ1-1; D unresolved. This CDR3 has 11 amino acids. The V end was cut by 2 bases, the J end by 5 bases, with 3 bases between. The DNA for the CDR3 is TGTGCCAGCAGTTTATCTACTGAAGCTTTCTTT. Its translation is CASSLSTEAFF.

The chain recombines TRBV28 with TRBJ1-1; TRBD1 aligns across 9 bases. Germline V gives CDR1 MDHEN, CDR2 SYDVKM. CDR3 size: 12 residues. J was trimmed by 11 bases and V by 6 bases; bases with no gene match: 7. CDR3 sequence reads: CASSLGQGRAFF. CDR3 nucleotides: TGTGCCAGCAGCTTGGGACAGGGACGTGCTTTCTTT. The whole variable domain, filled in from reference TRBV28 and TRBJ1-1, reads DVKVTQSSRYLVKRTGEKVFLECVQDMDHENMFWYRQDPGLGLRLIYFSYDVKMKEKGDIPEGYSVSREKKERFSLILESASTNQTSMYLCASSLGQGRAFFGQGTRLTVV.

The chain carries TRBV5-4 and TRBJ2-1; 12 nucleotides line up with TRBD1. CDR1 is SGHNT and CDR2 is YYREEE in the germline V gene (reference sequence). V lost 4 bases to trimming and J lost 8 bases; unmatched junction nucleotides: 7. CDR3 length: 15 amino acids. CDR3 amino acids: CASSGPGQGADEQFF. CDR3 DNA: TGTGCCAGCAGCGGTCCGGGACAGGGGGCCGATGAGCAGTTCTTC.

CDR3: CASSLQGSPQHF. The DNA of the CDR3 is TGTGCCAGCAGTTTACAGGGTTCGCCCCAGCATTTT. V is TRBV6-5 and J is TRBJ1-5; D possibly corresponds to TRBD1 (6 bases). The V end was cut by 4 bases, the J end by 9 bases, with 10 bases between. This CDR3 has 12 residues. The germline gives CDR1 MNHEY, CDR2 SVGAGI.

V usage is TRBV5-1 and J usage is TRBJ2-3; 11 bases match TRBD2. In germline, CDR1 is SGHRS, CDR2 YFSETQ. This CDR3 is 17 amino acids long. With 0 bases clipped from V and 0 bases from J, the junction kept 3 bases outside the gene matches. CDR3 in amino acids: CASSLASGGSSTDTQYF. The CDR3 DNA sequence: TGCGCCAGCAGCTTGGCTAGCGGGGGGTCTAGCACAGATACGCAGTATTTT.

The table lists this clone with a few counts. V and J are TRBV29-1 and TRBJ2-1; 7 positions match TRBD2. Germline loops: CDR1 SQVTM, CDR2 ANQGSEA. V trimming: 4 bases; J trimming: 3 bases; junction bases outside the gene matches: 9. The CDR3 contains 15 residues. The CDR3: CSVVGGRGDYNEQFF. Written as DNA, the CDR3 is TGCAGCGTTGTGGGCGGGAGAGGGGACTACAATGAGCAGTTCTTC.

The chain recombines TRBV24-1 with TRBJ2-6; weak D call: TRBD1 (5 bases). Germline values: CDR1 KGHDR, CDR2 SFDVKD. Trimming removed 10 bases at V and 0 bases at J, with 15 bases between. CDR3 length: 16 amino acids. The CDR3 here is CATSDNPPSGANVLTF. Here the CDR3 DNA reads TGTGCCACATCGGACAACCCGCCCTCTGGGGCCAACGTCCTGACTTTC.

The chain carries TRBV4-2 and TRBJ1-1; D is ambiguous. V shed 0 bases and J shed 2 bases, with 16 bases lying between them. In germline, CDR1 is LGHNA, CDR2 YNFKEQ. This CDR3 spans 17 amino acids. CDR3: CASSQDPSGSLNTEAFF. CDR3 nucleotides: TGTGCCAGCAGCCAAGACCCGTCAGGTTCTTTAAACACTGAAGCTTTCTTT.

The rearrangement uses TRBV10-1 and TRBJ2-6; TRBD1 might be the D (5 bases). The V end was cut by 2 bases, the J end by 1 base, with 9 bases between. This CDR3 has 16 amino acids. CDR1 is WNHNN, CDR2 SYGVQD, per germline (reference sequence). The CDR3 bases are TGCGCCAGCAGTGAGGCCTCAGGGTCTGGGGCCAACGTCCTGACTTTC. It is translated as CASSEASGSGANVLTF.

The chain joins TRBV28 to TRBJ1-4, with TRBD1 matching over 10 bases. Per the germline V gene, CDR1 is MDHEN and CDR2 is SYDVKM. The length of the CDR3 is 15 residues. The V segment lost 6 bases and the J segment 8 bases; nucleotides outside the gene matches: 9. The CDR3 bases are TGTGCCAGCAGAACGTCCGGGACAGGGGAAGAAAAACTGTTTTTT. This codes for CASRTSGTGEEKLFF. The full variable domain, with the rest looked up from reference TRBV28 and TRBJ1-4, is DVKVTQSSRYLVKRTGEKVFLECVQDMDHENMFWYRQDPGLGLRLIYFSYDVKMKEKGDIPEGYSVSREKKERFSLILESASTNQTSMYLCASRTSGTGEEKLFFGSGTQLSVL.

In this sample, this clone turned up once. The V call is TRBV5-1, the J call TRBJ2-3; a weak D match, TRBD1 (6 bases). CDR1 and CDR2 from the germline V gene are SGHRS and YFSETQ. The V end was cut by 7 bases, the J end by 2 bases, with 14 bases between. The CDR3 has 14 amino acids. The CDR3 coding sequence is TGCGCCAGCCGCTCCCAGGGGCCCACAGATACGCAGTATTTT. Its translation: CASRSQGPTDTQYF.

The rearrangement links TRBV7-8 to TRBJ2-3, with 8 nucleotides matching TRBD2. The CDR3 length is 15 residues. The V gene end was trimmed by 5 bases and the J gene end by 0 bases; junction bases not matched to a gene: 4. Germline lookup yields CDR1 SGHVS and CDR2 FQNEAQ. The CDR3 bases are TGTGCCAGCAGCACACGGGGGGGAAGCACAGATACGCAGTATTTT. Its protein product is CASSTRGGSTDTQYF.

The V call is TRBV6-5, the J call TRBJ2-7; D perhaps matches TRBD2 (7 bases). V shed 5 bases and J shed 7 bases, with 21 bases lying between them. This CDR3 comprises 15 residues. Germline V CDR1 and CDR2: MNHEY, SVGAGI. The CDR3 DNA is TGTGCCAGCAGTAAATCCCCGGCGGGGGCGCGTGAGCAGTACGTC. Its protein is CASSKSPAGAREQYV.

The chain carries TRBV15 and TRBJ1-2; no clear D. CDR3 size: 13 residues. Trimming cost V 0 bases and J 5 bases, with 7 bases left between them. The germline CDR1 and CDR2 sequences are LNHNV and YYDKDF (reference sequence). CDR3 in DNA: TGTGCCACCAGCAGAGATAGGAGTTATGGCTACACCTTC. Amino acid sequence: CATSRDRSYGYTF.

The genes are TRBV19 and TRBJ2-5, with D maybe TRBD1 (8 bases). V lost 4 bases to trimming and J lost 3 bases, with 15 bases between them. CDR1 is LNHDA and CDR2 is SQIVND in the germline V gene (reference sequence). This CDR3 has 15 amino acids. This chain's CDR3 is CASSTTTGGEETQYF. The CDR3 DNA follows: TGTGCCAGTAGTACCACCACAGGGGGGGAAGAGACCCAGTACTTC.

This chain links TRBV18 with TRBJ1-5, with TRBD1 matching 7 bases. The ends lost 4 bases at V and 4 bases at J; junction bases unmatched: 4. The CDR3 runs 14 residues. Germline V gene data show CDR1 as KGHSH and CDR2 as LQKENI. The CDR3 loop is CASSLTGVNQPQHF. The CDR3 nucleotides read TGTGCCAGCTCACTTACAGGGGTGAATCAGCCCCAGCATTTT.

The rearrangement uses TRBV19 and TRBJ1-6; 7 bases map to TRBD1. The CDR3 runs 15 residues. With 5 bases clipped from V and 7 bases from J, the junction kept 8 bases outside the gene matches. Looked up from germline, CDR1 is LNHDA and CDR2 is SQIVND (reference sequence). The DNA of the CDR3 is TGTGCCAGTAGTCCCGGGACAGAGAGGAATTCACCCCTCCACTTT. Translated: CASSPGTERNSPLHF.

V is TRBV28 and J is TRBJ1-5; D is unresolved. The CDR3 is made up of 13 amino acids. Germline-derived CDR1 and CDR2 are MDHEN and SYDVKM. V gave up 10 bases and J gave up 0 bases, with 10 bases separating them. The CDR3 loop reads CAIKKHSNQPQHF. The CDR3 DNA reads as TGTGCCATAAAAAAACATAGCAATCAGCCCCAGCATTTT.

The chain is built from TRBV24-1 and TRBJ2-5, with D possibly matching TRBD1 (5 bases). The CDR3 covers 13 residues. Trimming removed 5 bases from V and 2 bases from J, with 8 bases in between. In germline, CDR1 is KGHDR, CDR2 SFDVKD. The CDR3 nucleotides are TGTGCCACCAGTGTAAAGGGGCAAGAGACCCAGTACTTC. Its protein product is CATSVKGQETQYF.

This sequence joins TRBV7-9 and TRBJ1-2; 7 bases agree with TRBD1. The CDR3 loop spans 17 amino acids. J gave up 2 bases and V 6 bases, and 15 bases lay outside the gene matches. Germline CDR1 reads SEHNR; CDR2 reads FQNEAQ (reference sequence). Here the CDR3 DNA reads TGTGCCAGCAGGGAGACCCGGTGGGACAGTCTAAACTATGGCTACACCTTC. Translation: CASRETRWDSLNYGYTF.

This clone turned up a few times. The CDR3 reads CASSLDRRTEAFF. The CDR3 bases are TGTGCCAGCAGTTTAGATCGGAGAACTGAAGCTTTCTTT. The chain joins TRBV28 to TRBJ1-1, with D uncertain. The germline V gene has CDR1 MDHEN and CDR2 SYDVKM. This CDR3 is built from 13 residues. Trimming removed 2 bases from V and 5 bases from J, with 9 bases in between.

The rearrangement links TRBV9 to TRBJ2-2; TRBD2 matches 9 bases. CDR3 size: 17 residues. The germline gives CDR1 SGDLS, CDR2 YYNGEE. The trim removed 4 bases at V and 3 bases at J, leaving 10 bases unmatched. The CDR3 DNA is TGTGCCAGCAGCCAGAACAGGGGCGGGGGGGACACCGGGGAGCTGTTTTTT. It is translated as CASSQNRGGGDTGELFF.

The chain links TRBV9 to TRBJ2-1, with D possibly matching TRBD1 (7 bases). Deletions cut 3 bases from V and 6 bases from J, with 13 bases between. The CDR3 sequence is 14 residues long. The germline V gene has CDR1 SGDLS and CDR2 YYNGEE. CDR3 sequence: CASSDQGGANEQFF. The CDR3 nucleotides are TGTGCCAGCAGCGACCAGGGGGGAGCCAATGAGCAGTTCTTC.

The chain carries TRBV28 and TRBJ1-1; D is unclear. The CDR3 consists of 13 residues. CDR1 and CDR2 from the germline V gene are MDHEN and SYDVKM. Trimming left V 5 bases short and J 1 base short, with 8 bases between. Here the CDR3 reads CASSPRGNTEAFF. Written as DNA, the CDR3 is TGTGCCAGCAGTCCACGGGGGAACACTGAAGCTTTCTTT. Supplemented by reference TRBV28 and TRBJ1-1, the full variable domain reads DVKVTQSSRYLVKRTGEKVFLECVQDMDHENMFWYRQDPGLGLRLIYFSYDVKMKEKGDIPEGYSVSREKKERFSLILESASTNQTSMYLCASSPRGNTEAFFGQGTRLTVV.

The chain couples TRBV10-3 to TRBJ1-2, with D possibly being TRBD1 (5 bases). The V and J ends lost 3 bases and 4 bases respectively, with 12 bases between them. Germline CDR1 reads ENHRY; CDR2 reads SYGVKD. This CDR3 has 14 residues. CDR3 DNA: TGTGCCATCAGTGACTCCGGGACTCTCTATGGCTACACCTTC. Protein sequence: CAISDSGTLYGYTF.

In its sample, this clone was seen a few times. The junction does not match germline at one end; this may be a read error. This sequence joins TRBV5-1 and TRBJ2-3; D ambiguous. Germline V gene lookup returns CDR1 SGHRS and CDR2 YFSETQ. The CDR3 is 12 amino acids. This chain's CDR3 is CASSLQTDTQYF. The CDR3 nucleotides are TGTGCCAGCAGCTTGCAAACAGATACGCAGTATTTT.

The V gene is TRBV5-1, the J gene TRBJ1-1; D is ambiguous. Germline V gives CDR1 SGHRS, CDR2 YFSETQ. The CDR3 runs 14 residues. The V end lost 1 base, the J end lost 0 bases, and 7 bases lay between the germline ends. CDR3 in amino acids: CASSLFGLNTEAFF. CDR3 DNA: TGCGCCAGCAGCTTGTTCGGTCTGAACACTGAAGCTTTCTTT.

The chain carries TRBV5-1 and TRBJ1-2; maybe TRBD1 (5 bases). The V end was cut by 4 bases, the J end by 8 bases, with 18 bases between. Germline V lookup: CDR1 SGHRS, CDR2 YFSETQ. The CDR3 extends over 14 amino acids. The CDR3 reads CASSPGRTSYGYTF. The CDR3 DNA follows: TGCGCCAGCAGCCCCGGTAGGACATCATACGGCTACACCTTC.

The chain joins TRBV19 to TRBJ1-6, with D possibly being TRBD1 (6 bases). V lost 2 bases and J 8 bases, leaving 13 bases between the germline ends. CDR1 and CDR2 (germline): LNHDA, SQIVND (reference sequence). The CDR3 runs 15 residues. The CDR3 here is CASSIRPGEDSPLHF. Written as DNA, the CDR3 is TGTGCCAGTAGTATAAGGCCAGGGGAAGATTCACCCCTCCACTTT.

CDR3 sequence: CASSLVWNTEAFF. The CDR3 coding sequence is TGTGCCAGCAGCTTGGTATGGAACACTGAAGCTTTCTTT. This chain uses TRBV5-5 with TRBJ1-1, with D unresolved. The germline gives CDR1 SGHKS, CDR2 YYEKEE (reference sequence). Between the trimmed V and J ends, which lost 0 bases and 1 base, there was a span of 4 bases. The CDR3 runs to 13 residues. The variable domain in full, with the rest retrieved from reference TRBV5-5 and TRBJ1-1, is DAGVTQSPTHLIKTRGQQVTLRCSPISGHKSVSWYQQVLGQGPQFIFQYYEKEERGRGNFPDRFSARQFPNYSSELNVNALLLGDSALYLCASSLVWNTEAFFGQGTRLTVV.